The sequence of this T cell receptor (beta chain) was determined in a study of blood T cells in healthy people across ages. The CDR3 sequence is 17 residues long. This clonotype was recorded many times. A sample-barcoded 5' primer and a J-beta primer mix were used in a second PCR of roughly 7 to 11 cycles. A template-switch adaptor with 12 random nucleotides tagged each cDNA molecule. One entry per CDR3 protein, called by TCRdb with MiXCR from the 5' RACE reads. The sample lists approximately 1.5 million distinct CDR3 sequences; about 32% were seen once. This chain joins TRBV21-1 and TRBJ1-1; the table names TRBD1, a call not compared with the DNA. TRBV21-1 is recorded as a pseudogene. The clonotype comes from a woman under 40 in good health. The material sequenced was blood. CDR3 DNA sequence: TGTGCCATCGGGACAGGGTTTCATTGTCCCATGAACACTGAAGCTTTCTTT. Protein product: CAIGTGFHCPMNTEAFF.